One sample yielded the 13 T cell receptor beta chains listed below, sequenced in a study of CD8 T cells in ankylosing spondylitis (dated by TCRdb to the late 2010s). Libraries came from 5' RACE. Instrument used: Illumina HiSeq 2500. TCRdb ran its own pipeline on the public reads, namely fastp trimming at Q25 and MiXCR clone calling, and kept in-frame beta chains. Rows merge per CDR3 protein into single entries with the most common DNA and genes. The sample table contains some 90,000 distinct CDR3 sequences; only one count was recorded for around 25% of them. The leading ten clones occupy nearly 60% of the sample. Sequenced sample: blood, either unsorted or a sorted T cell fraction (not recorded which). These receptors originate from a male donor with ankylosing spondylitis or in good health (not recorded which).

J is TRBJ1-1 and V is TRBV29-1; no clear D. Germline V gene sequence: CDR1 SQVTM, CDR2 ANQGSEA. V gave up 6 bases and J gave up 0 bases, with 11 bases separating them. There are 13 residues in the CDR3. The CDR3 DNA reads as TGCAGCGTCGGACTGACGATGAACACTGAAGCTTTCTTT. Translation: CSVGLTMNTEAFF.

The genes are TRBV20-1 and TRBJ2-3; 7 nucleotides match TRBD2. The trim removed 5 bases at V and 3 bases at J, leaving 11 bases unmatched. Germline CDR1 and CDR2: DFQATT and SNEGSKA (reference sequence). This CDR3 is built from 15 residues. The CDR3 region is CSAPPHGGGTDTQYF. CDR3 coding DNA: TGCAGTGCTCCCCCGCATGGGGGGGGTACAGATACGCAGTATTTT.

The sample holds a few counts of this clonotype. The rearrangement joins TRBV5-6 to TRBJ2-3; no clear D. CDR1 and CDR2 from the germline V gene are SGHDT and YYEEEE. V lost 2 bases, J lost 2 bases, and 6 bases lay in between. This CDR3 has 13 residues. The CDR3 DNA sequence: TGTGCCAGCAGCTTTTCGTCCACAGATACGCAGTATTTT. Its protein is CASSFSSTDTQYF.

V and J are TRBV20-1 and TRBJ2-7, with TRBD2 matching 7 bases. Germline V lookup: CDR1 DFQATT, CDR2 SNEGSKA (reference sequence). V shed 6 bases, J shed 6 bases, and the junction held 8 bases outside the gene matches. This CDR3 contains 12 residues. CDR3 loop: CSAERDSSEQYF. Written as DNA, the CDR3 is TGCAGTGCGGAGCGGGATTCTAGCGAGCAGTACTTC.

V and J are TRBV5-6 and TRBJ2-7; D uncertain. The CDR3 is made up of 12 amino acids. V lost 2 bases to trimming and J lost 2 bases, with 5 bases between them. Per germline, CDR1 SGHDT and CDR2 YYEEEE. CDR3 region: CASSFGAYEQYV. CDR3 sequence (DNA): TGTGCCAGCAGCTTTGGGGCCTACGAGCAGTACGTC.

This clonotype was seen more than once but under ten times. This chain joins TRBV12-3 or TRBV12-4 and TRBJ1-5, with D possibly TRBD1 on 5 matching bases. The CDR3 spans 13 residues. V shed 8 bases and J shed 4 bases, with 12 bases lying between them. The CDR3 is CASSWGENQPQHF. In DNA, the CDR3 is TGTGCCAGCTCCTGGGGGGAAAATCAGCCCCAGCATTTT.

The CDR3 DNA reads as TGTGCCAGCAGCCCCCCAAGAAGATTGTGGGCTTTCTTT. This translates into CASSPPRRLWAFF. The chain employs TRBV7-2 and TRBJ1-1; D is unclear. The CDR3 sequence is 13 residues long. Trimming took 5 bases from V and 11 from J, leaving 18 bases between them. The germline gives CDR1 SGHTA, CDR2 FQGNSA.

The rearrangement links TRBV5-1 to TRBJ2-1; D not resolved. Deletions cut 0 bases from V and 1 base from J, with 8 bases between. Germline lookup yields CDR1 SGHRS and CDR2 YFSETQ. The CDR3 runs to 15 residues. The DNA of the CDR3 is TGCGCCAGCAGCTTGGTTGTAGCTTCCTACAATGAGCAGTTCTTC. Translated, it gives CASSLVVASYNEQFF.

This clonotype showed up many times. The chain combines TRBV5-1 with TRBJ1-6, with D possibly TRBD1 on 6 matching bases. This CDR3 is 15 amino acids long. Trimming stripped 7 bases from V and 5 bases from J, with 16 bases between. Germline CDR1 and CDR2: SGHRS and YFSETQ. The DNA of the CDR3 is TGCGCCAGCGCGTCGGGACAAGAAGATAATTCACCCCTCCACTTT. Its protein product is CASASGQEDNSPLHF.

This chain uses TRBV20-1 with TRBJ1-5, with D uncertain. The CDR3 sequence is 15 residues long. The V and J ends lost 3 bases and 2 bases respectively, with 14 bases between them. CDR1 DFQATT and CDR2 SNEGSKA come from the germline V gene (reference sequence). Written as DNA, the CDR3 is TGCAGTGCTAGTATGGGCGGAATAGGCAATCAGCCCCAGCATTTT. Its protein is CSASMGGIGNQPQHF.

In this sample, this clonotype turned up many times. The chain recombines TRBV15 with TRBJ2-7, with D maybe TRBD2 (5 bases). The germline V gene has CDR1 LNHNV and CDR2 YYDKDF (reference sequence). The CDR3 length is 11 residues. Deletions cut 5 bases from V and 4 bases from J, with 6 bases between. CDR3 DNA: TGTGCCACCAGCCGGGGATACGAGCAGTACTTC. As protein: CATSRGYEQYF.

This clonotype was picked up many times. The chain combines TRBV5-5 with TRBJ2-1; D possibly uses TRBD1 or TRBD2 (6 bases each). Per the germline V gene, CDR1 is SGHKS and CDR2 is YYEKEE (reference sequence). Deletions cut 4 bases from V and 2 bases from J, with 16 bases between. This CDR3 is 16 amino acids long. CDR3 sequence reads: CASSPFGGRTYNEQFF. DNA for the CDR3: TGTGCCAGCAGCCCCTTTGGGGGGCGCACCTACAATGAGCAGTTCTTC.

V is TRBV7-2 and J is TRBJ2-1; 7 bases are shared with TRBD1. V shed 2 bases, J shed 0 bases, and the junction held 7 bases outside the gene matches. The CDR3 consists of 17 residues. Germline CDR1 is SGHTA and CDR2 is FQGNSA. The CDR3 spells CASSLNARDSSYNEQFF. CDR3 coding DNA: TGTGCCAGCAGCTTAAACGCCCGGGACAGCTCCTACAATGAGCAGTTCTTC.